This T cell receptor beta chain was sequenced in a study of T-cell memory formation after mild COVID-19. Whole-study findings and limits: CD4/CD8 balance held among clones contracting day 15 to 85, and later expanders leaned CD4+. Of the contracting clones, CD4+ ones lay mainly in CM and EM, and CD8+ ones in EMRA.

The germline gives CDR1 SGHKS, CDR2 YYEKEE (reference sequence). The germline V and J ends were trimmed by 8 bases and 1 base, with 21 bases remaining between them. The CDR3 length is 16 residues. Constant-segment-primed 5'RACE gave TCR alpha and TCR beta cDNA libraries with sample barcodes and UMIs. TCRdb used MiXCR to reprocess the 5' RACE reads, holding one entry per CDR3 protein. The sample includes about 200,000 distinct CDR3 sequences, 15% to 20% of them seen just once. This clonotype has just a few counts. Its antigen is unknown. The sequence was obtained from an adult woman who had mild COVID-19 (a few samples of this study predate the infection). Cell type and time point are not known. Sequenced input: PBMCs or a T cell subset sorted from them (not recorded which). J is TRBJ1-1 and V is TRBV5-5; weak D call: TRBD1 (5 bases). CDR3 residues: CASNPQGLVSNTEAFF. Here the CDR3 DNA reads TGTGCCAGTAACCCCCAGGGACTCGTCTCGAACACTGAAGCTTTCTTT.